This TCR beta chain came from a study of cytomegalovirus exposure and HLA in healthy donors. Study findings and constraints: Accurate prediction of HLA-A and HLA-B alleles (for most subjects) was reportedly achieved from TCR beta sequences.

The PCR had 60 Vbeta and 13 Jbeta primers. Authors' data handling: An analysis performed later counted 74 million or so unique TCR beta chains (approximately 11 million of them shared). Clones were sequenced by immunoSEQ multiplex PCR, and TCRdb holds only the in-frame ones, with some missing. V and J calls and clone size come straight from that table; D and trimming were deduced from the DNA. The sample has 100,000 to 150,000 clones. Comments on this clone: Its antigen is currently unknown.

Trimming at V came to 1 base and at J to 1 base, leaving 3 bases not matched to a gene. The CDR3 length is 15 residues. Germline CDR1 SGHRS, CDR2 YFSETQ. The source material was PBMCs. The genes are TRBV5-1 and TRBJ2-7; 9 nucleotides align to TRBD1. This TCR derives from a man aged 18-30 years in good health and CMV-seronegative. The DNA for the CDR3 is TGCGCCAGCAGCTTGCCGACAGGGGGTTCCTACGAGCAGTACTTC. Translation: CASSLPTGGSYEQYF. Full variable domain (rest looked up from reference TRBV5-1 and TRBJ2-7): KAGVTQTPRYLIKTRGQQVTLSCSPISGHRSVSWYQQTPGQGLQFLFEYFSETQRNKGNFPGRFSGRQFSNSRSEMNVSTLELGDSALYLCASSLPTGGSYEQYFGPGTRLTVT.